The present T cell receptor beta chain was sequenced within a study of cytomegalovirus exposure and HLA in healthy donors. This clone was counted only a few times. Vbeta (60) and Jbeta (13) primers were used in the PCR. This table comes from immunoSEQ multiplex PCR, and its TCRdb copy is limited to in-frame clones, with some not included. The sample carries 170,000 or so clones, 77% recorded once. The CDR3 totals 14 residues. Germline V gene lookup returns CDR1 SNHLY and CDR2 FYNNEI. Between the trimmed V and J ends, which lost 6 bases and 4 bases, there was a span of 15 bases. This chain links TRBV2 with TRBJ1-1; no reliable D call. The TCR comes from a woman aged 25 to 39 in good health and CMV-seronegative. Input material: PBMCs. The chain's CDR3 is CASRAQETGTEAFF. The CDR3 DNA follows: TGTGCCAGCAGGGCACAAGAGACGGGCACTGAAGCTTTCTTT.